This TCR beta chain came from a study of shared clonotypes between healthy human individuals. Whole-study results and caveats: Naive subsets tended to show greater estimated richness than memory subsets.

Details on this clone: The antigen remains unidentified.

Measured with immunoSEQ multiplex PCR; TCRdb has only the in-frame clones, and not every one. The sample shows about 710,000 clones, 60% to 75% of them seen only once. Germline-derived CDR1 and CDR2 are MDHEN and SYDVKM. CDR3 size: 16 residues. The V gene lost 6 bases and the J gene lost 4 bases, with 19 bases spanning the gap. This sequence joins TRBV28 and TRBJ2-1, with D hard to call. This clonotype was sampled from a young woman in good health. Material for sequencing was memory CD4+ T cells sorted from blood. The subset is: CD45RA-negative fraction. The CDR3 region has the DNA TGTGCCAGCAGACCAGCCGTGTGGGTTTTGTACAATGAGCAGTTCTTC. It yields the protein CASRPAVWVLYNEQFF. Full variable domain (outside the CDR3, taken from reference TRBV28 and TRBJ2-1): DVKVTQSSRYLVKRTGEKVFLECVQDMDHENMFWYRQDPGLGLRLIYFSYDVKMKEKGDIPEGYSVSREKKERFSLILESASTNQTSMYLCASRPAVWVLYNEQFFGPGTRLTVL.